This T cell receptor beta chain was sequenced for a study of technical replicates of blood from several donors. TCRdb's table, derived via immunoSEQ multiplex PCR, lists solely in-frame clones and lacks some. The sample has about 80,000 clones, around 90% seen once. V dropped 5 bases and J dropped 13; count of bases not matched to a gene: 17. The CDR3 is made up of 14 amino acids. Germline CDR1 reads SGHVS; CDR2 reads FNYEAQ. The receptor was derived from a human donor in good health. V gene TRBV7-6 combines with J gene TRBJ2-7, with 7 bases identical to TRBD2. Input material: T cells isolated from PBMCs. CDR3 sequence: CASSTPRDYSGFYF. The DNA for the CDR3 is TGTGCCAGCAGCACCCCCCGGGACTATTCAGGCTTTTACTTC.